One sample yielded the 30 T cell receptor beta chains listed below, sequenced in a study of blood T cells in healthy people across ages. The second PCR ran about 6 to 12 cycles with a sample-barcoded 5' primer and J-beta primers. TCRdb fed the 5' RACE reads into MiXCR, producing one record per CDR3 protein. The sample lists about 1,400,000 distinct CDR3 sequences, roughly 40% seen once, with 7.9% in the top ten. Sample: blood. The receptors derive from a woman aged 18-30 years in good health.

The chain recombines TRBV18 with TRBJ1-1; D gene uncertain. CDR3 length: 12 amino acids. Germline lookup yields CDR1 KGHSH and CDR2 LQKENI. V was clipped by 3 bases and J by 7 bases, with 9 bases between them. The DNA of the CDR3 is TGTGCCAGCTCACCGGTTGTGTATGAAGCTTTCTTT. Its translation is CASSPVVYEAFF.

The J gene is TRBJ2-1, the V gene TRBV20-1; D not resolved. Trimming stripped 5 bases from V and 3 bases from J, with 8 bases between. Germline V CDR1 and CDR2: DFQATT, SNEGSKA (reference sequence). This CDR3 spans 12 amino acids. CDR3 DNA sequence: TGCAGTGCTGGCAAACTCTACAATGAGCAGTTCTTC. Protein product: CSAGKLYNEQFF.

The V gene is TRBV2, the J gene TRBJ1-2; 9 bases are a match to TRBD1. Germline lookup yields CDR1 SNHLY and CDR2 FYNNEI. The ends lost 6 bases at V and 12 bases at J; junction bases unmatched: 8. The CDR3 is 12 residues long. DNA of the CDR3: TGTGCCAGCAGGCCCGGGACAGGGCCCAACACCTTC. Encoded protein: CASRPGTGPNTF.

J is TRBJ1-6 and V is TRBV12-3 or TRBV12-4, with D maybe TRBD1 (5 bases). The CDR3 contains 12 residues. Trimming removed 10 bases from V and 10 bases from J, with 14 bases in between. The CDR3, as DNA: TGTGCCACCCGGGACCAAGGCTCACCCCTCCACTTT. This encodes CATRDQGSPLHF.

V and J are TRBV20-1 and TRBJ2-1, with TRBD1 matching over 10 bases. Germline loops: CDR1 DFQATT, CDR2 SNEGSKA (reference sequence). CDR3 length: 16 amino acids. V was clipped by 5 bases and J by 3 bases; unmatched bases: 10. The CDR3 region is CSAEYRRDRGYNEQFF. CDR3 nucleotide sequence: TGCAGTGCTGAATACCGCCGGGACAGGGGCTACAATGAGCAGTTCTTC.

V is TRBV5-1 and J is TRBJ2-7, with D possibly matching TRBD1 (6 bases). The CDR3 is made up of 15 amino acids. V lost 3 bases and J 7 bases, leaving 20 bases between the germline ends. Germline V gives CDR1 SGHRS, CDR2 YFSETQ. This CDR3 is CASSSLGALRWEQYF. In nucleotides, the CDR3 is TGCGCCAGCAGCTCACTGGGGGCCCTTCGGTGGGAGCAGTACTTC.

The chain carries TRBV24-1 and TRBJ2-1; TRBD2 is a possible D gene (5 bases). V lost 9 bases and J 2 bases, leaving 10 bases between the germline ends. Germline V gives CDR1 KGHDR, CDR2 SFDVKD. The CDR3 is 13 residues long. CDR3 protein: CATGAGTYNEQFF. The DNA for the CDR3 is TGTGCCACCGGTGCGGGCACCTACAATGAGCAGTTCTTC.

For this clonotype: The junction departs from the called germline gene at one end, perhaps through a read error. The chain carries TRBV7-7 and TRBJ2-5; possibly TRBD2 for D (5 bases). Germline CDR1 and CDR2: SSHAT and FNYEAQ (reference sequence). The CDR3 is 14 amino acids. The CDR3 region is CASSSGPLSNEQYF. The CDR3 bases are TGTGCTAGCAGCAGCGGCCCCTTGAGCAATGAGCAGTACTTC. Using reference TRBV7-7 and TRBJ2-5 for the parts outside the CDR3, the full variable domain is GAGVSQSPRYKVTKRGQDVTLRCDPISSHATLYWYQQALGQGPEFLTYFNYEAQPDKSGLPSDRFSAERPEGSISTLTIQRTEQRDSAMYRCASSSGPLSNEQYFGPGTRLLVL.

This sequence joins TRBV6-5 and TRBJ2-1, with D perhaps TRBD1 or TRBD2 (5 bases each). Trimming pared 7 bases from V and 7 bases from J, leaving 20 bases between. This CDR3 has 15 amino acids. Germline V gene data show CDR1 as MNHEY and CDR2 as SVGAGI. The CDR3 region has the DNA TGTGCCAGCACTACCGGGGCTAGCTCCAGAAATGAGCAGTTCTTC. Amino acids: CASTTGASSRNEQFF.

The V and J genes are TRBV20-1 and TRBJ2-7; the D gene is possibly TRBD1 (6 bases). V dropped 3 bases and J dropped 0 bases, with 12 bases sitting between them. The CDR3 loop spans 14 amino acids. The germline gives CDR1 DFQATT, CDR2 SNEGSKA (reference sequence). The chain's CDR3 is CSARRQALSYEQYF. In nucleotides, the CDR3 is TGCAGTGCTAGGCGACAGGCGCTCTCCTACGAGCAGTACTTC.

This clonotype was observed many times. One junction end does not reproduce the germline sequence, and a read error may be involved. This chain links TRBV7-8 with TRBJ2-7, with D possibly being TRBD2 (6 bases). Germline CDR1 and CDR2: SGHVS and FQNEAQ. CDR3 size: 12 residues. CDR3: CASSFSGDEEYF. For the CDR3, the DNA is TGTGCCAGCAGCTTTTCGGGAGACGAGGAGTACTTC.

V and J are TRBV7-9 and TRBJ1-1; TRBD1 aligns across 7 bases. Per germline, CDR1 SEHNR and CDR2 FQNEAQ (reference sequence). CDR3 length equals 16 residues. With V trimmed by 0 bases and J by 4 bases, 8 bases remained unmatched. The CDR3 DNA is TGTGCCAGCAGCTTAGCATGGACAGGTGCTGGCACTGAAGCTTTCTTT. Amino acid sequence: CASSLAWTGAGTEAFF.

This clonotype was seen more than once but under ten times. The chain carries TRBV18 and TRBJ2-7; 9 bases are shared with TRBD2. The V gene end was trimmed by 1 base and the J gene end by 5 bases; junction bases not matched to a gene: 3. Germline loops: CDR1 KGHSH, CDR2 LQKENI. The CDR3 length is 14 residues. The CDR3 DNA is TGTGCCAGCTCACCACTAGCGGGAGTCAACGAGCAGTACTTC. It specifies CASSPLAGVNEQYF.

The chain is built from TRBV5-1 and TRBJ2-2, with TRBD2 matching 8 bases. The CDR3 is 15 amino acids. Trimming took 0 bases from V and 3 from J; bases not matched to a gene: 1. Germline CDR1 and CDR2: SGHRS and YFSETQ. CDR3 in DNA: TGCGCCAGCAGCTTGGACGGGAGGGACACCGGGGAGCTGTTTTTT. Amino acids: CASSLDGRDTGELFF.

V is TRBV3-1 and J is TRBJ2-4, with 7 bases that match TRBD2. V lost 1 base, J lost 13 bases, and 10 bases stayed unmatched. Germline assignment: CDR1 LGHDT and CDR2 YNNKEL (reference sequence). The CDR3 is 14 amino acids. The CDR3 sequence is CASSQAGAGREQYF. DNA for the CDR3: TGTGCCAGCAGCCAAGCCGGTGCGGGGCGGGAGCAGTACTTC.

This sequence joins TRBV11-2 and TRBJ1-1, with D maybe TRBD1 (5 bases). V gave up 5 bases and J gave up 0 bases, with 16 bases separating them. Germline values: CDR1 SGHAT, CDR2 FQNNGV. The CDR3 loop spans 16 amino acids. CDR3 DNA sequence: TGTGCCAGCAGCCTACCTTTCGACAGTCTGAACACTGAAGCTTTCTTT. This sequence encodes CASSLPFDSLNTEAFF.

The chain carries TRBV11-2 and TRBJ2-7; 8 positions agree with TRBD2. The germline gives CDR1 SGHAT, CDR2 FQNNGV. This CDR3 has 15 amino acids. The trim removed 2 bases at V and 3 bases at J, leaving 6 bases unmatched. The CDR3 nucleotides read TGTGCCAGCAGCTTATTCGGGGGGGTGAACTACGAGCAGTACTTC. Translation gives CASSLFGGVNYEQYF.

V and J are TRBV9 and TRBJ2-3; 11 bases map to TRBD2. The junction had 5 bases not matched to a gene; V was cut back by 3 bases and J by 2 bases. This CDR3 comprises 16 residues. Germline V lookup: CDR1 SGDLS, CDR2 YYNGEE. CDR3 in amino acids: CASSALLAGATDTQYF. Written as DNA, the CDR3 is TGTGCCAGCAGCGCCCTACTAGCGGGAGCCACAGATACGCAGTATTTT.

This chain connects TRBV29-1 to TRBJ1-4, with 9 bases that match TRBD1. This CDR3 spans 14 amino acids. CDR1 and CDR2 from the germline V gene are SQVTM and ANQGSEA. Trimming cost V 6 bases and J 5 bases; bases outside gene matches: 7. The CDR3 loop is CSVDPTGGNEKLFF. Written as DNA, the CDR3 is TGCAGCGTGGACCCGACAGGGGGGAATGAAAAACTGTTTTTT.

V usage is TRBV6-2 or TRBV6-3 and J usage is TRBJ1-1, with 8 bases matching TRBD1. The CDR3 totals 15 residues. Germline loops: CDR1 MNHEY, CDR2 SVGEGT. The trim removed 5 bases at V and 7 bases at J, leaving 12 bases unmatched. The CDR3 DNA follows: TGTGCCAGCAGTAAGGACAGGGTAAATCTACTTGAAGCTTTCTTT. This encodes CASSKDRVNLLEAFF.

The genes are TRBV20-1 and TRBJ1-2; D is uncertain. The germline V gene encodes CDR1 DFQATT and CDR2 SNEGSKA (reference sequence). V was pared by 0 bases and J by 8 bases, with 10 bases between. The CDR3 is 12 residues long. The CDR3 here is CSARDNSRGYTF. CDR3 sequence (DNA): TGCAGTGCTAGAGATAACAGCCGGGGCTACACCTTC.

This chain links TRBV7-2 with TRBJ2-1, with 10 bases aligning to TRBD2. The J segment lost 5 bases and the V segment lost 3 bases, leaving 10 bases of the junction unmatched. This CDR3 region has 17 residues. Germline V CDR1 and CDR2: SGHTA, FQGNSA. The CDR3 is CASSLMRSGGAHNEQFF. CDR3 DNA sequence: TGTGCCAGCAGCTTGATGCGGAGCGGGGGGGCTCACAATGAGCAGTTCTTC.

This chain joins TRBV7-2 and TRBJ2-2; D ambiguous. The V and J ends lost 5 bases and 7 bases respectively, with 8 bases between them. CDR3 length: 12 amino acids. The germline V gene encodes CDR1 SGHTA and CDR2 FQGNSA. CDR3 sequence: CASSLYNGELFF. CDR3 in DNA: TGTGCCAGCAGCCTATATAACGGGGAGCTGTTTTTT.

V is TRBV20-1 and J is TRBJ1-1, with TRBD1 matching 9 bases. CDR3 length: 15 residues. CDR1 is DFQATT and CDR2 is SNEGSKA in the germline V gene (reference sequence). V lost 1 base, J lost 4 bases, and 7 bases stayed unmatched. The CDR3 coding sequence is TGCAGTGCTAGAGGCCGGACAGGGGAGACCACTGAAGCTTTCTTT. Protein product: CSARGRTGETTEAFF.

V usage is TRBV6-5 and J usage is TRBJ1-2; no reliable D call. The CDR3 runs 15 residues. Trimming shortened V by 5 bases and J by 0 bases, and 13 bases separated the two germline ends. Germline V gene data show CDR1 as MNHEY and CDR2 as SVGAGI. In DNA form, the CDR3 reads TGTGCCAGCAGTAGGGCCTTCACCTCTAACTATGGCTACACCTTC. This codes for CASSRAFTSNYGYTF.

This clonotype was seen a handful of times. This chain uses TRBV6-1 with TRBJ2-3; D unclear. Germline CDR1 MNHNS, CDR2 SASEGT. This CDR3 has 17 amino acids. V dropped 1 base and J dropped 6 bases, with 20 bases sitting between them. The CDR3 DNA is TGTGCCAGCAGTGAAGTAGAAACCGCCTATTCCGCGGATACGCAGTATTTT. This sequence encodes CASSEVETAYSADTQYF.

Points on this clonotype: A read error is possible here, since a much larger clone lies one base away. CDR3 sequence (DNA): TGTGCCAGCAGCCAGGAGGGGACTACTACCTACAATGGGCAGTTCTTC. Its translation is CASSQEGTTTYNGQFF. The chain combines TRBV5-5 with TRBJ2-1, with 7 bases identical to TRBD2. Germline V CDR1 and CDR2: SGHKS, YYEKEE (reference sequence). The length of the CDR3 is 16 residues.

This CDR3 is CASSSTPTAPLHF. The CDR3 coding sequence is TGTGCCAGCAGCTCGACTCCTACCGCACCCCTCCACTTT. The chain employs TRBV7-3 and TRBJ1-6, with D hard to call. Germline V gene data show CDR1 as SGHTA and CDR2 as FQGTGA. This CDR3 is built from 13 residues. The V end lost 4 bases, the J end lost 11 bases, and 12 bases lay between the germline ends.

This clonotype turned up a few times. This chain joins TRBV11-2 and TRBJ2-1, with 9 nucleotides matching TRBD2. The CDR3 has 14 residues. Trimming removed 6 bases from V and 7 bases from J; junction bases left unmatched: 7. In germline, CDR1 is SGHAT, CDR2 FQNNGV. Here the CDR3 DNA reads TGTGCCAGCAGTTTCGTAGCGGGAGTGAATGAGCAGTTCTTC. It yields the protein CASSFVAGVNEQFF.

This chain joins TRBV2 and TRBJ2-1; perhaps D is TRBD1 or TRBD2 (5 bases each). This CDR3 has 18 residues. Germline CDR1 SNHLY, CDR2 FYNNEI. The V end was cut by 6 bases, the J end by 0 bases, with 21 bases between. CDR3: CASRTPRDGQSSYNEQFF. The CDR3 nucleotides read TGTGCCAGCAGAACTCCCCGGGACGGCCAGAGCTCCTACAATGAGCAGTTCTTC.